This entry lists 5 T cell receptor beta chains sequenced from one sample in a study of cytomegalovirus exposure and HLA in healthy donors. Profiling relied on immunoSEQ multiplex PCR, and the TCRdb table lists in-frame clones only, not all of them. The sample yields about 65,000 clones, roughly 94% seen once. The sample taken for sequencing was PBMCs. Receptors originate from a young woman in good health and CMV-seronegative.

The chain is built from TRBV5-1 and TRBJ2-3; unclear D gene. The CDR3 has 11 residues. Between the trimmed V and J ends, which lost 4 bases and 7 bases, there was a span of 7 bases. In germline, CDR1 is SGHRS, CDR2 YFSETQ. As DNA, the CDR3 is TGCGCCAGCAGCCTGAGCCATACGCAGTATTTT. Amino acid sequence: CASSLSHTQYF. Complete variable domain (other parts from reference TRBV5-1 and TRBJ2-3): KAGVTQTPRYLIKTRGQQVTLSCSPISGHRSVSWYQQTPGQGLQFLFEYFSETQRNKGNFPGRFSGRQFSNSRSEMNVSTLELGDSALYLCASSLSHTQYFGPGTRLTVL.

CDR3 region: CAWSRDRGYTF. The CDR3 DNA follows: TGTGCCTGGAGTCGGGACAGGGGCTACACCTTC. The rearrangement links TRBV30 to TRBJ1-2, with TRBD1 matching over 8 bases. Germline CDR1 reads GTSNPN; CDR2 reads SVGIG (reference sequence). V lost 2 bases, J lost 8 bases, and 1 base stayed unmatched. The CDR3 is made up of 11 amino acids. The whole variable domain, filled in from reference TRBV30 and TRBJ1-2, reads SQTIHQWPATLVQPVGSPLSLECTVEGTSNPNLYWYRQAAGRGLQLLFYSVGIGQISSEVPQNLSASRPQDRQFILSSKKLLLSDSGFYLCAWSRDRGYTFGSGTRLTVV.

This chain connects TRBV5-1 to TRBJ2-7; TRBD2 matches 10 bases. CDR3 length: 15 amino acids. Germline CDR1 and CDR2: SGHRS and YFSETQ. V shed 4 bases and J 1 base; nucleotides not matched to a gene: 5. In nucleotides, the CDR3 is TGCGCCAGCAGCAGTGTAGCGGGAGGTTCCTACGAGCAGTACTTC. Protein: CASSSVAGGSYEQYF.

The J gene is TRBJ2-3, the V gene TRBV7-2, with 11 bases aligning to TRBD2. J gave up 3 bases and V 4 bases, and 6 bases lay outside the gene matches. This CDR3 has 16 amino acids. Germline V gene data show CDR1 as SGHTA and CDR2 as FQGNSA. The CDR3 bases are TGTGCCAGCAGCTACGTACTAGCGGGAGATACAGATACGCAGTATTTT. It translates to CASSYVLAGDTDTQYF.

The genes are TRBV28 and TRBJ2-3; 9 bases are shared with TRBD1. CDR1 is MDHEN and CDR2 is SYDVKM in the germline V gene. This CDR3 contains 15 residues. V shed 4 bases and J 2 bases; nucleotides not matched to a gene: 4. CDR3 DNA: TGTGCCAGCAGTTCGGGACAGGGAGTCACAGATACGCAGTATTTT. It translates to CASSSGQGVTDTQYF. Together with reference TRBV28 and TRBJ2-3, the CDR3 gives the full variable domain: DVKVTQSSRYLVKRTGEKVFLECVQDMDHENMFWYRQDPGLGLRLIYFSYDVKMKEKGDIPEGYSVSREKKERFSLILESASTNQTSMYLCASSSGQGVTDTQYFGPGTRLTVL.